This record concerns one TCR beta chain sequence. Trimming cost V 0 bases and J 1 base, with 11 bases left between them. This CDR3 is 15 amino acids long. The germline CDR1 and CDR2 sequences are DFQATT and SNEGSKA (reference sequence). This entry is derived from a study of T-cell reconstitution after alpha-beta-depleted transplantation in children. Preparation of the TCRbeta library used unique molecular identifiers. Each CDR3 protein is one row after TCRdb ran MiXCR on the PCR reads. The sample yields roughly 500,000 distinct CDR3 sequences, approximately 30% seen once. This specimen was PBMCs from the stem cell graft donor, taken from the stem cell graft. The chain carries TRBV20-1 and TRBJ2-3, with D tentatively TRBD1 or TRBD2 (5 bases each). This sequence originates from a human donor who donated a stem cell graft to a child with aplastic anemia. In DNA form, the CDR3 reads TGCAGTGCTAGAGATGGGGTGGGGGGCACAGATACGCAGTATTTT. Residues: CSARDGVGGTDTQYF.